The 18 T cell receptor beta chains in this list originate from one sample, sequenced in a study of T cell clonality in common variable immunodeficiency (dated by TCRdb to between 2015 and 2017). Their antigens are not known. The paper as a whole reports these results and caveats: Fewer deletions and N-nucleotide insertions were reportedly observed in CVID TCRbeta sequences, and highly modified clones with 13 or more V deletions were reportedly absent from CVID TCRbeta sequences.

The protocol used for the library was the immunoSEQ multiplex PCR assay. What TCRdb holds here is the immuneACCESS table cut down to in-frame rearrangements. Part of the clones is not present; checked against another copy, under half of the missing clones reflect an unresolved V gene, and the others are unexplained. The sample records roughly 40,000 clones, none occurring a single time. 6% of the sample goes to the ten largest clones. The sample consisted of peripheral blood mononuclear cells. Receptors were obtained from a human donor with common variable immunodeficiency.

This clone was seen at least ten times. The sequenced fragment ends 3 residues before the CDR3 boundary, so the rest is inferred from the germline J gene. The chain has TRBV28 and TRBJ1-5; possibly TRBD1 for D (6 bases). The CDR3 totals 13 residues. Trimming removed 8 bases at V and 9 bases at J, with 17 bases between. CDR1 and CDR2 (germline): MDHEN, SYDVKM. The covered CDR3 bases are TGTGCCAGCTTAGGGGGACTAGGAAGGCCC. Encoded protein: CASLGGLGRP. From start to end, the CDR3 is CASLGGLGRPQHF.

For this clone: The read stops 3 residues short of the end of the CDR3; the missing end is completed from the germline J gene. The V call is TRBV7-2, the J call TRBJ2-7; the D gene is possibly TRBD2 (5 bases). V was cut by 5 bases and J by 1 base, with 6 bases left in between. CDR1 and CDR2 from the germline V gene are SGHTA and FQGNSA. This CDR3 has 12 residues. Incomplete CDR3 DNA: TGTGCCAGCAGCGGCGGGTCCTACGAG. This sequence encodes CASSGGSYE. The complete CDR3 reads CASSGGSYEQYF.

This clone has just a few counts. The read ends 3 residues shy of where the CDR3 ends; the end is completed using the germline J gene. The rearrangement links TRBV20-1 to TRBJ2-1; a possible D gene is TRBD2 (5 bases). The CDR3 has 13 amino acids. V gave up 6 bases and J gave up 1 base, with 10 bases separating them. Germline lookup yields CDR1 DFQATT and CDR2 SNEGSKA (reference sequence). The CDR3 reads CSAGSGSYNEQFF. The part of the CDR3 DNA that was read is TGCAGTGCCGGAAGCGGATCCTACAATGAG.

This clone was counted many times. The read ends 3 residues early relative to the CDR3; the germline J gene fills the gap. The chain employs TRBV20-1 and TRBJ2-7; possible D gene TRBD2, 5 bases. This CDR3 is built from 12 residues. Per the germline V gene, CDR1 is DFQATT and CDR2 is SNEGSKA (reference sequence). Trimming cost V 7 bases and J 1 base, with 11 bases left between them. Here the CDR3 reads CSVLGRSYEQYF. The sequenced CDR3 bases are TGCAGTGTACTAGGTCGATCCTACGAG.

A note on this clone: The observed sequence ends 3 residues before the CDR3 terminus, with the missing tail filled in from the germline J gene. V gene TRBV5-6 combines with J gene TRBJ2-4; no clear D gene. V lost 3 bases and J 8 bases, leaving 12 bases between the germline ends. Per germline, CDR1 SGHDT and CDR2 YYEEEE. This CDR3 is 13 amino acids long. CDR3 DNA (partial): TGTGCCAGCAGCTCCGGGTCCCCGGACATT. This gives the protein CASSSGSPDI. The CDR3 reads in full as CASSSGSPDIQYF.

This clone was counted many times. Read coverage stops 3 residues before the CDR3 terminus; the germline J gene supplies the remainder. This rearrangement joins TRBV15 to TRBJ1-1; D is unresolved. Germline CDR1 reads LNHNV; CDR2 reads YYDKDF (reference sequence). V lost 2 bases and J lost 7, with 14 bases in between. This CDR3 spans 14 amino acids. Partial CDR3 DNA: TGTGCCACCAGCAGACCCCAAGGGCTCCTTGAA. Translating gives CATSRPQGLLE. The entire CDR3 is CATSRPQGLLEAFF.

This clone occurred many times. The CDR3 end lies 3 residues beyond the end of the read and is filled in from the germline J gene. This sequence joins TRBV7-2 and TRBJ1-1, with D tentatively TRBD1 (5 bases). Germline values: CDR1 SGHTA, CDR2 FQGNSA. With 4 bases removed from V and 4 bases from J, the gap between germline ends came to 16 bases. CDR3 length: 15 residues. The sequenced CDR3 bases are TGTGCCAGCAGCTCCCAGACAGCCATGGGCACTGAA. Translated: CASSSQTAMGTE. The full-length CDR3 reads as CASSSQTAMGTEAFF.

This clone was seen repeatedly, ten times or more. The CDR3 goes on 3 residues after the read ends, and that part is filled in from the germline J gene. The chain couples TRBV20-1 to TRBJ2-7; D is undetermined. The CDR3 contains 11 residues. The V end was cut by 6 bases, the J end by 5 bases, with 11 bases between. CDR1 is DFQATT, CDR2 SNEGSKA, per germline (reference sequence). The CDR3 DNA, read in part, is TGCAGTGCGGAGACTCTGGACGAG. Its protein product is CSAETLDE. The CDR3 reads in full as CSAETLDEQYF.

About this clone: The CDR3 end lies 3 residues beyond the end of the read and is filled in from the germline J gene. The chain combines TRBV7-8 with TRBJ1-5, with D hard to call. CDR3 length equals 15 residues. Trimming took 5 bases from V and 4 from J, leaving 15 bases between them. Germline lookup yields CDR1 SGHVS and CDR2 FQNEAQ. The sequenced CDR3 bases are TGTGCCAGCAGCCCCTTAGCCCCTAGTAATCAGCCC. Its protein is CASSPLAPSNQP. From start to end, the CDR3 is CASSPLAPSNQPQHF.

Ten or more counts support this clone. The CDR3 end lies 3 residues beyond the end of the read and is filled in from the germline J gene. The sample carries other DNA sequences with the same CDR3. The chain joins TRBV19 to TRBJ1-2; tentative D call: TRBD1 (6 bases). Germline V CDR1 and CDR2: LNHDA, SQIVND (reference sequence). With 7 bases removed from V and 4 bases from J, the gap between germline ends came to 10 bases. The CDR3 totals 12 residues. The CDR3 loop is CASTPDSYGYTF. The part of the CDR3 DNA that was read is TGTGCCAGTACCCCGGACAGCTATGGC.

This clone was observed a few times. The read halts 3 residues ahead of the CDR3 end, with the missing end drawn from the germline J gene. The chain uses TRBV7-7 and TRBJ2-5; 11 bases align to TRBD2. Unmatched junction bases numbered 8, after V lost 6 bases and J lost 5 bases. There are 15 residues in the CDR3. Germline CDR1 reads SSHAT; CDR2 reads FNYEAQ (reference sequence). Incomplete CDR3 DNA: TGTGCCAGCAGTAATCTAGCGGGGGGACATGAGACC. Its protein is CASSNLAGGHET. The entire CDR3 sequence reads CASSNLAGGHETQYF.

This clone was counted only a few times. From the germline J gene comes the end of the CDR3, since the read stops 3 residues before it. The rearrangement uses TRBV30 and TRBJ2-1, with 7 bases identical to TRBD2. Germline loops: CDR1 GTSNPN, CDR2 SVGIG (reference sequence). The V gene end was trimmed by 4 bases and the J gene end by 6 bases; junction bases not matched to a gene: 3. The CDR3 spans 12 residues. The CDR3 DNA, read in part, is TGTGCCTGGAAGTCGGGGGGCAATGAG. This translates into CAWKSGGNE. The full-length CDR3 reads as CAWKSGGNEQFF. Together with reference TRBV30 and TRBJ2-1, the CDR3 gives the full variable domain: SQTIHQWPATLVQPVGSPLSLECTVEGTSNPNLYWYRQAAGRGLQLLFYSVGIGQISSEVPQNLSASRPQDRQFILSSKKLLLSDSGFYLCAWKSGGNEQFFGPGTRLTVL.

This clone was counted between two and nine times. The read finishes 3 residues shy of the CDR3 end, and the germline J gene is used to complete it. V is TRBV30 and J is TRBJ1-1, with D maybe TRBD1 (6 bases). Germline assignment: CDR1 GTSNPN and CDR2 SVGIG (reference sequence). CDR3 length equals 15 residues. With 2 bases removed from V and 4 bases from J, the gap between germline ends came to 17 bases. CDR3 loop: CAWSPSGGPGTEAFF. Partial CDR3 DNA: TGTGCCTGGAGTCCGTCGGGGGGCCCTGGCACTGAA. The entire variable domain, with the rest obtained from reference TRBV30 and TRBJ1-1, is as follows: SQTIHQWPATLVQPVGSPLSLECTVEGTSNPNLYWYRQAAGRGLQLLFYSVGIGQISSEVPQNLSASRPQDRQFILSSKKLLLSDSGFYLCAWSPSGGPGTEAFFGQGTRLTVV.

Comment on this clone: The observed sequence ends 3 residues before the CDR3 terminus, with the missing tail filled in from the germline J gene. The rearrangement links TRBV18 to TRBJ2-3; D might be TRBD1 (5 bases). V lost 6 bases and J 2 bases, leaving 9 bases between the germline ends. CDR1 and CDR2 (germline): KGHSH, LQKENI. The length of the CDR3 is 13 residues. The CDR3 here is CASSQGFTDTQYF. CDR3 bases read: TGTGCCAGCTCCCAGGGTTTCACAGATACG.

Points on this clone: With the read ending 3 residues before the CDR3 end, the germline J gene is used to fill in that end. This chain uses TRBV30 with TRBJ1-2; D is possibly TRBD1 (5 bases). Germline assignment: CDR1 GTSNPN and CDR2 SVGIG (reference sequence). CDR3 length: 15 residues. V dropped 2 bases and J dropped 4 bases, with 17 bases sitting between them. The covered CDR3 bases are TGTGCCTGGAGTTCGCCGGGACTGAGAGTCTATGGC. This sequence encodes CAWSSPGLRVYG. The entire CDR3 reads CAWSSPGLRVYGYTF.

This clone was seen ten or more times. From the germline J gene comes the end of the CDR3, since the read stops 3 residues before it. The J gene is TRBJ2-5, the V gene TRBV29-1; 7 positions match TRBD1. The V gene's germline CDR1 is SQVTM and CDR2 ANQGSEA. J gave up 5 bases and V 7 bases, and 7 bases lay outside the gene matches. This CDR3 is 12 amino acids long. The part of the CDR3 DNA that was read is TGCAGCGAGAGACAGGGCGGGGAGACC. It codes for CSERQGGET. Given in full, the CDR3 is CSERQGGETQYF.

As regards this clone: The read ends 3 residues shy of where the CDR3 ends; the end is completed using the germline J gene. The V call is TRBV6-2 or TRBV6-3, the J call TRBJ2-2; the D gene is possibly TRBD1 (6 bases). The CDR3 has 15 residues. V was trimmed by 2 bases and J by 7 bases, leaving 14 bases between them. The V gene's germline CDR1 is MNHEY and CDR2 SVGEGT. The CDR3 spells CASSYRWGLDGELFF. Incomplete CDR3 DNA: TGTGCCAGCAGTTACCGGTGGGGGCTGGACGGGGAG.

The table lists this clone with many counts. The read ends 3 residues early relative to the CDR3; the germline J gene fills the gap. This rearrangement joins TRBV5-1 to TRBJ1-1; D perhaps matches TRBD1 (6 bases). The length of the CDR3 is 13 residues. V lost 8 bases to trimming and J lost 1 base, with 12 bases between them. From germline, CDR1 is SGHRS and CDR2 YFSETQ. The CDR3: CASSRDTNTEAFF. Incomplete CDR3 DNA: TGCGCCAGTAGCCGGGACACGAACACTGAA.